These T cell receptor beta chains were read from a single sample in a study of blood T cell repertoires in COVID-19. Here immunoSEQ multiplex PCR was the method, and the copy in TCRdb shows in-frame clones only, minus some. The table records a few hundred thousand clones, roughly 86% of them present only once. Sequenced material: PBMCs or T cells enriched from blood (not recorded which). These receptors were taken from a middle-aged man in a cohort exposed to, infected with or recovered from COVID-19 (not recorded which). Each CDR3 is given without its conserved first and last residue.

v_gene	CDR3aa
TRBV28	ASSVKGGGKTEAF
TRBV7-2	ASSLSGRAPYEQY
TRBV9	ASSVLGSGGNGYT
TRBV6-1	ASSDGGAISYEQY
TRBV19	ASSIAPVAHYGYT
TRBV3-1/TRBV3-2	ASSQGGGRKNEKLF
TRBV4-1	ASSPAGTSGKYTGELF
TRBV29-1	SVDVDRSKNIQY
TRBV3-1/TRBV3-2	ASSQSTYEQY
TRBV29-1	NGVTWTGDTGELF
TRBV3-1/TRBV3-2	ASSRASGYYTDTQY
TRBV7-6	ASSPSAGRVGNQPQH
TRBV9	ASSVVVGEDETQY
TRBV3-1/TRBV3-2	ASSQLGLSDIQY
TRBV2	ASSVLKHEQF
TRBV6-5	ATSGQGHLEAF
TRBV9	ASSVGRDSNSPLH
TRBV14	ASSRAQGIGSPLH
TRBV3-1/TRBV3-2	ASSQTGGNTEAF
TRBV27	ASSLEELGEQY
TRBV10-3	AISNSGTDGYT
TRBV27	ASSSQGRGSKNIQY
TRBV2	ASSPRLAGGYTQY
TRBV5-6	ASRGTSSYNEQF
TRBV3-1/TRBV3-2	ASSLTSGTGPYGYT
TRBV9	ASSVAGGPGELF
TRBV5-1	ASRLGGVPETQY
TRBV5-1	ASSTGLAGVYEQY
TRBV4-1	ASSQARSLARNTGELF
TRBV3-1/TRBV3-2	ASSPGLAGGVYNEQF
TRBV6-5	ASSYSGTTRSYEQY
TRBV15	ATSRGGLAGSASSYNEQF
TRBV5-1	ASSSGLAASTDTQY
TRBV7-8	ASSLNFGGVSYNEQF
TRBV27	ASSFIPDNREQY
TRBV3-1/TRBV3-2	ASSHRQGTSGRQETQY
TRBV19	ASRNRGNQPQH
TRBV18	ASSPTEGGDQPQH
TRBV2	ASSEGGTGQETQY
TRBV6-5	ASSYYRDSSYEQY
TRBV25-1	ASSEYLSRKQF
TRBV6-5	ASNRDTNYGYT
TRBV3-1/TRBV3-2	ASSPQGGYEQY
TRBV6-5	ASSPRTGYEQY
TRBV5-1	ASSLNLGQGAYEQY
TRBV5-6	ASSSTGGTPQH
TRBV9	ASSVGARSTGELF
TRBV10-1	ASSEVGRGEQF
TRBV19	ASSISGTRTGNTIY
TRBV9	ASSVASDYNEQF
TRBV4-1	ASSQESNEQF
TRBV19	ASSPNTGPNTEAF
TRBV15	ATSRVGSEETQY